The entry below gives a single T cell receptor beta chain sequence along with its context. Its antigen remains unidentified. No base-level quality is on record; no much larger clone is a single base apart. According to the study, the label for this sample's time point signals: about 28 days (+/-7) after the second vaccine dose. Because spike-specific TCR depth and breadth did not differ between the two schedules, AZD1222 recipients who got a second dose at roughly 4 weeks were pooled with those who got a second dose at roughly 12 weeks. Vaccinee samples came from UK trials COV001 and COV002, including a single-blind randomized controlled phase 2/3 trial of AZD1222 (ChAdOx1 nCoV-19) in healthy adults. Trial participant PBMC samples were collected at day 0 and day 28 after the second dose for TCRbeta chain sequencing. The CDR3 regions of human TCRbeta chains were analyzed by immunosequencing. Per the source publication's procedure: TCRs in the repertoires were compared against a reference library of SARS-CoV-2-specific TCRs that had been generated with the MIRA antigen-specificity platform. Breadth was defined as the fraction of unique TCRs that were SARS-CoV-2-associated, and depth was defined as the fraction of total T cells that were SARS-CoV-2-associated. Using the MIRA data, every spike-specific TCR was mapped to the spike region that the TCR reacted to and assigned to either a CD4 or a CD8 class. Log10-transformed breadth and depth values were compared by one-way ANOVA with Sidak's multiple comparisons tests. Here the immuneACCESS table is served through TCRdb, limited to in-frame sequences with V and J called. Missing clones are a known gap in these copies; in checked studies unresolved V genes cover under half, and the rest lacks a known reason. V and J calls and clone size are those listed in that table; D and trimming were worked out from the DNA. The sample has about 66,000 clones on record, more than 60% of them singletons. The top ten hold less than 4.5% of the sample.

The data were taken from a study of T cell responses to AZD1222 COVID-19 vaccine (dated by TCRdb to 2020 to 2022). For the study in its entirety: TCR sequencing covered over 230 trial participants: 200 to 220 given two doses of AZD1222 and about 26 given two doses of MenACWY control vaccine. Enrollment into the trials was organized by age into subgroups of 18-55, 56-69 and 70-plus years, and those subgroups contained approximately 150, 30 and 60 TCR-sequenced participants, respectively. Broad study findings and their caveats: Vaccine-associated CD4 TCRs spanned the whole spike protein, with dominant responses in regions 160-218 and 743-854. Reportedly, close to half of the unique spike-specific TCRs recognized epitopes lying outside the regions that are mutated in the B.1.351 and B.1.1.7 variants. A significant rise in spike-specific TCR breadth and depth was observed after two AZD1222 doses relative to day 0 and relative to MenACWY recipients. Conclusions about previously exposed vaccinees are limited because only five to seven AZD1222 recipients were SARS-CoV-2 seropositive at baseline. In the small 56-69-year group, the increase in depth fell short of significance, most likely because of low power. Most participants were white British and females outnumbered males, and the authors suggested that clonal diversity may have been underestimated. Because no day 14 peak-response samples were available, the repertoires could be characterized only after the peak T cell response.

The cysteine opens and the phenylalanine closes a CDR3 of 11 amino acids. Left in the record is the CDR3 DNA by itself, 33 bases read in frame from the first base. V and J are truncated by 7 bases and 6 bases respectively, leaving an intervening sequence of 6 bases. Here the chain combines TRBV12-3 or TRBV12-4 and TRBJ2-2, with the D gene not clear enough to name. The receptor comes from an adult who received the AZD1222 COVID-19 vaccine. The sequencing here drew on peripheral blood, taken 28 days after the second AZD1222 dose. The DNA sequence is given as TGTGCCAGCACCGTGTCCGGGGAGCTGTTTTTT. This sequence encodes CASTVSGELFF.